Presented here are 24 T cell receptor beta chains from one specimen sequenced in a study of blood T cells in healthy people across ages. For the second PCR, which ran for roughly 6 to 12 cycles, a sample-barcoded 5' primer and a J-beta primer mix were used. TCRdb reanalysed the 5' RACE reads using MiXCR and keeps one entry per CDR3 protein. The repertoire holds 1.5 million to 2 million distinct CDR3 sequences, with about 28% as singletons. Input material: blood. The origin of the receptors is a woman younger than 45 in good health.

This clonotype was counted a few times. The chain joins TRBV12-3 or TRBV12-4 to TRBJ2-7, with TRBD2 as a possible D gene (7 bases). The CDR3 sequence is 14 residues long. Trimming took off 9 bases at V and 3 bases at J, with 18 bases between the two ends. This chain's CDR3 is CASNRGGGNYEQYF. DNA for the CDR3: TGTGCCAGTAATAGAGGCGGGGGCAACTACGAGCAGTACTTC.

There are a few counts of this clonotype. This chain joins TRBV5-1 and TRBJ1-1, with D possibly being TRBD1 (5 bases). Germline values: CDR1 SGHRS, CDR2 YFSETQ. Trimming cost V 1 base and J 0 bases, with 10 bases left between them. CDR3 size: 15 residues. The CDR3 spells CASSLRAGVNTEAFF. The CDR3 DNA is TGCGCCAGCAGCTTGCGAGCGGGGGTGAACACTGAAGCTTTCTTT. The full variable domain, rest sourced from reference TRBV5-1 and TRBJ1-1, is KAGVTQTPRYLIKTRGQQVTLSCSPISGHRSVSWYQQTPGQGLQFLFEYFSETQRNKGNFPGRFSGRQFSNSRSEMNVSTLELGDSALYLCASSLRAGVNTEAFFGQGTRLTVV.

Only a few counts were recorded for this clonotype. The V call is TRBV2, the J call TRBJ2-1, with a possible D match to TRBD2 (6 bases). The CDR3 loop spans 17 amino acids. Germline loops: CDR1 SNHLY, CDR2 FYNNEI. V dropped 2 bases and J dropped 0 bases, with 14 bases sitting between them. As DNA, the CDR3 is TGTGCCAGCAGTGAAATTTTGCGGGGCTCCTCCTACAATGAGCAGTTCTTC. Its translation: CASSEILRGSSYNEQFF.

This clonotype was counted ten times or more. The chain recombines TRBV28 with TRBJ2-7; unclear D gene. With 5 bases removed from V and 6 bases from J, the gap between germline ends came to 14 bases. The CDR3 extends over 13 amino acids. The V gene's germline CDR1 is MDHEN and CDR2 SYDVKM. The CDR3 coding sequence is TGTGCCAGCAGTAAGGTGCAAATCGGCGAGCAGTACTTC. Residues: CASSKVQIGEQYF.

This clonotype was counted many times. V is TRBV24-1 and J is TRBJ2-7; no firm D call. This CDR3 has 17 residues. Germline lookup yields CDR1 KGHDR and CDR2 SFDVKD. The V and J ends lost 2 bases and 0 bases respectively, with 16 bases between them. The CDR3 is CATSDSRRSTPSYEQYF. In DNA form, the CDR3 reads TGTGCCACCAGTGATTCACGACGGAGCACCCCCTCCTACGAGCAGTACTTC.

This sequence joins TRBV5-1 and TRBJ2-3, with TRBD2 identical over 11 bases. Germline lookup yields CDR1 SGHRS and CDR2 YFSETQ. The junction had 7 bases not matched to a gene; V was cut back by 5 bases and J by 2 bases. The CDR3 loop spans 16 amino acids. The CDR3 reads CASRAGLAENTDTQYF. As DNA, the CDR3 is TGCGCCAGCAGGGCGGGACTAGCGGAAAACACAGATACGCAGTATTTT.

This clonotype was seen many times. The genes are TRBV5-5 and TRBJ2-3, with TRBD2 matching 10 bases. J was trimmed by 3 bases and V by 6 bases; bases with no gene match: 10. This CDR3 spans 16 amino acids. Germline V gene data show CDR1 as SGHKS and CDR2 as YYEKEE (reference sequence). As DNA, the CDR3 is TGTGCCAGCACCCCTCGGACTAGCGGTATAACAGATACGCAGTATTTT. Translating gives CASTPRTSGITDTQYF.

This clonotype has more than one count but fewer than ten. This CDR3 reads CASSFGLAVVYEQYF. The CDR3 DNA reads TGTGCCAGCAGCTTTGGACTAGCGGTAGTCTACGAGCAGTACTTC. This chain joins TRBV7-2 and TRBJ2-7; 10 bases are shared with TRBD2. After removal of 3 bases from V and 3 bases from J, the junction contained 5 bases not matched to a gene. In germline, CDR1 is SGHTA, CDR2 FQGNSA. CDR3 size: 15 residues.

The chain couples TRBV7-9 to TRBJ1-5, with D unclear. The length of the CDR3 is 15 residues. CDR1 SEHNR and CDR2 FQNEAQ come from the germline V gene (reference sequence). V lost 1 base and J lost 3, with 10 bases in between. The CDR3 sequence: CASSLEGSPNQPQHF. The DNA for the CDR3 is TGTGCCAGCAGCTTAGAAGGCAGCCCCAATCAGCCCCAGCATTTT.

This chain connects TRBV30 to TRBJ2-4, with D perhaps matching TRBD1 (6 bases). The J call could be wrong; TRBJ2-7 is a better fit for the DNA end. The germline V gene encodes CDR1 GTSNPN and CDR2 SVGIG (reference sequence). The CDR3 contains 14 residues. CDR3 in amino acids: CAWRDGGGLYEQYF. The CDR3 coding sequence is TGTGCCTGGAGGGACGGTGGGGGCTTATACGAGCAGTACTTC.

The chain has TRBV15 and TRBJ2-3, with TRBD2 matching 9 bases. The CDR3 has 16 residues. V gave up 4 bases and J gave up 3 bases; unmatched junction bases: 8. Germline-derived CDR1 and CDR2 are LNHNV and YYDKDF (reference sequence). In DNA form, the CDR3 reads TGTGCCACCAGCACGGAGATAGCGGGAGCAACAGATACGCAGTATTTT. Amino acid sequence: CATSTEIAGATDTQYF.

The chain combines TRBV20-1 with TRBJ2-7; 8 bases map to TRBD1. There are 12 residues in the CDR3. V shed 4 bases and J 2 bases; nucleotides not matched to a gene: 1. Germline V lookup: CDR1 DFQATT, CDR2 SNEGSKA (reference sequence). The CDR3: CSAKTGAYEQYF. The DNA of the CDR3 is TGCAGTGCTAAGACAGGGGCCTACGAGCAGTACTTC.

The table lists this clonotype with a few counts. The chain is built from TRBV12-3 or TRBV12-4 and TRBJ1-1; 7 nucleotides line up with TRBD1. V dropped 10 bases and J dropped 1; count of bases not matched to a gene: 6. This CDR3 is 13 amino acids long. The CDR3 loop reads CATDNRGNTEAFF. CDR3 sequence (DNA): TGTGCCACCGACAACAGGGGGAACACTGAAGCTTTCTTT.

This clonotype was observed a handful of times. The rearrangement links TRBV4-2 to TRBJ2-2; D is perhaps TRBD1 (7 bases). V lost 3 bases and J lost 6, with 14 bases in between. Germline-derived CDR1 and CDR2 are LGHNA and YNFKEQ. The CDR3 consists of 15 residues. CDR3 in amino acids: CASSQEDRRAGELFF. The CDR3 DNA follows: TGTGCCAGCAGCCAGGAGGACAGGAGGGCCGGGGAGCTGTTTTTT.

This clonotype appeared a few times. The chain combines TRBV12-3 or TRBV12-4 with TRBJ2-3, with D tentatively TRBD1 (5 bases). Trimming removed 3 bases at V and 4 bases at J, with 11 bases between. This CDR3 contains 14 residues. CDR3 loop: CASSFQGSADTQYF. CDR3 in DNA: TGTGCCAGCAGTTTCCAGGGTTCGGCAGATACGCAGTATTTT.

A few counts support this clonotype. The chain has TRBV7-3 and TRBJ2-4; D unclear. Germline V lookup: CDR1 SGHTA, CDR2 FQGTGA. V was pared by 0 bases and J by 13 bases, with 16 bases between. This CDR3 has 14 amino acids. In nucleotides, the CDR3 is TGTGCCAGCAGCTTAACGGGCATGGGATACGGGCAGTACTTC. Protein sequence: CASSLTGMGYGQYF.

The chain carries TRBV24-1 and TRBJ2-2; D call uncertain. CDR3 length: 13 residues. Trimming pared 7 bases from V and 1 base from J, leaving 6 bases between. CDR1 and CDR2 from the germline V gene are KGHDR and SFDVKD. CDR3 region: CATRLRNTGELFF. CDR3 coding DNA: TGTGCCACCAGGTTAAGGAACACCGGGGAGCTGTTTTTT.

The chain employs TRBV29-1 and TRBJ2-5, with D perhaps TRBD1 (5 bases). Near its end, the DNA agrees better with TRBJ2-7, so the J call may be wrong. CDR1 SQVTM and CDR2 ANQGSEA come from the germline V gene. The CDR3 contains 12 residues. CDR3 sequence: CSVNRIGNEQYF. CDR3 coding DNA: TGCAGCGTTAACAGGATAGGCAACGAGCAGTACTTC.

The CDR3 here is CSARAGGREKLFF. The CDR3 bases are TGCAGTGCTAGAGCAGGGGGCAGAGAAAAACTGTTTTTT. This chain joins TRBV20-1 and TRBJ1-4; 8 bases map to TRBD1. V was pared by 1 base and J by 8 bases, with 3 bases of the junction left unmatched. CDR1 DFQATT and CDR2 SNEGSKA come from the germline V gene (reference sequence). This CDR3 contains 13 residues.

Points on this clonotype: A much larger clone lies one base from this, so it may be a read error. The CDR3 here is CASSYEVGKQYF. The CDR3 coding sequence is TGTGCCAGCAGTTATGAGGTGGGCAAGCAGTACTTC. The rearrangement links TRBV6-2 or TRBV6-3 to TRBJ2-1, with no clear D. Gene TRBJ2-7 matches the end of the DNA better, so the J call may be wrong. In germline, CDR1 is MNHEY, CDR2 SVGEGT. This CDR3 region has 12 residues.

In this sample, this clonotype turned up a few times. The chain links TRBV25-1 to TRBJ2-7; D is unclear. V dropped 10 bases and J dropped 0 bases, with 13 bases sitting between them. The CDR3 is 13 amino acids. The V gene's germline CDR1 is MGHDK and CDR2 SYGVNS. As DNA, the CDR3 is TGTGCCACCTCCGGTCTATACTCCTACGAGCAGTACTTC. This sequence encodes CATSGLYSYEQYF.

The J gene is TRBJ1-2, the V gene TRBV5-1; 7 bases match TRBD1. The CDR3 length is 14 residues. Germline CDR1 and CDR2: SGHRS and YFSETQ. The V gene end was trimmed by 4 bases and the J gene end by 5 bases; junction bases not matched to a gene: 8. CDR3 sequence (DNA): TGCGCCAGCAGCGGGTCTCCGGGACAGTATGGCTACACCTTC. It encodes CASSGSPGQYGYTF. Full variable domain (remainder filled in from reference TRBV5-1 and TRBJ1-2): KAGVTQTPRYLIKTRGQQVTLSCSPISGHRSVSWYQQTPGQGLQFLFEYFSETQRNKGNFPGRFSGRQFSNSRSEMNVSTLELGDSALYLCASSGSPGQYGYTFGSGTRLTVV.

This clonotype was seen repeatedly, ten times or more. The rearrangement uses TRBV2 and TRBJ2-3; perhaps TRBD1 as D (5 bases). The CDR3 contains 13 residues. The V gene's germline CDR1 is SNHLY and CDR2 FYNNEI. With 9 bases removed from V and 1 base from J, the gap between germline ends came to 11 bases. The CDR3 DNA reads as TGTGCCAGTTCAGGGTTGGGCACAGATACGCAGTATTTT. It specifies CASSGLGTDTQYF.

The genes are TRBV29-1 and TRBJ1-5; 7 positions agree with TRBD1. Trimming took 8 bases from V and 5 from J; bases not matched to a gene: 12. The germline V gene has CDR1 SQVTM and CDR2 ANQGSEA. The CDR3 is 14 amino acids. The DNA for the CDR3 is TGCAGCACCAAAGGTCAGGGGGGAGATCAGCCCCAGCATTTT. As protein: CSTKGQGGDQPQHF.